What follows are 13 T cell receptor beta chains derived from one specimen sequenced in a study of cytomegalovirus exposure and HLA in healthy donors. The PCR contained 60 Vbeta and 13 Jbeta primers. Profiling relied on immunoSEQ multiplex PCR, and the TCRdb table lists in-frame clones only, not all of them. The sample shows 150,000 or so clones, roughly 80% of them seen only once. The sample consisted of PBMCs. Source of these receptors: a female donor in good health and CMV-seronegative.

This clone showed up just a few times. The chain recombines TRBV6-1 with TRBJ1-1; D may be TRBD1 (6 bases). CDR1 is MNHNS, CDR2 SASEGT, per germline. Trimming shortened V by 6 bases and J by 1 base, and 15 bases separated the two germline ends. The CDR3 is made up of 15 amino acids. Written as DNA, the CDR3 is TGTGCCAGCAGCCCTTTCACGACAGGGAACACTGAAGCTTTCTTT. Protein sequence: CASSPFTTGNTEAFF.

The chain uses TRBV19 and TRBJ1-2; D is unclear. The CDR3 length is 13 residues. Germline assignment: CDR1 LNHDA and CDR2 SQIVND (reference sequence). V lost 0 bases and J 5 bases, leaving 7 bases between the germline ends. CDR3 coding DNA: TGTGCCAGTAGTATAGAGCCCGGTTATGGCTACACCTTC. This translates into CASSIEPGYGYTF.

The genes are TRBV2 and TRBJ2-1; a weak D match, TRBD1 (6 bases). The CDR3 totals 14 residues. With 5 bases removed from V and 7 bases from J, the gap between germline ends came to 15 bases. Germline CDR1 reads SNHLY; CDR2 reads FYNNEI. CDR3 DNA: TGTGCCAGCAGTATCTTAAGGGGGATAAATGAGCAGTTCTTC. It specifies CASSILRGINEQFF.

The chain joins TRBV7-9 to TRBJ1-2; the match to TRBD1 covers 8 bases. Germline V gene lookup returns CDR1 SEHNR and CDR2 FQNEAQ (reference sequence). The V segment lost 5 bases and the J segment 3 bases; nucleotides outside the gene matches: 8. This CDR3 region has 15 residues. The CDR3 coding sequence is TGTGCCAGCAGCCTAGGACAGGGAAACGACTATGGCTACACCTTC. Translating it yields CASSLGQGNDYGYTF.

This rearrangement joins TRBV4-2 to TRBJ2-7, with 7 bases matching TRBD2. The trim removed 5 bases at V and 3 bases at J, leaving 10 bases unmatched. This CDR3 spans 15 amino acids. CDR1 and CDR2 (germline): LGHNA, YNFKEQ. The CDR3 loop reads CASSERAGDYYEQYF. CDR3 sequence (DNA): TGTGCCAGCAGCGAACGGGCGGGGGATTACTACGAGCAGTACTTC.

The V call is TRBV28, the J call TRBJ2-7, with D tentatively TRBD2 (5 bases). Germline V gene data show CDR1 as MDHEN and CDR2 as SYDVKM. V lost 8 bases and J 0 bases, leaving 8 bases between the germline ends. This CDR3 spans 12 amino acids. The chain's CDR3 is CASGESSYEQYF. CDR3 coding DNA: TGTGCCAGCGGGGAGAGCTCCTACGAGCAGTACTTC.

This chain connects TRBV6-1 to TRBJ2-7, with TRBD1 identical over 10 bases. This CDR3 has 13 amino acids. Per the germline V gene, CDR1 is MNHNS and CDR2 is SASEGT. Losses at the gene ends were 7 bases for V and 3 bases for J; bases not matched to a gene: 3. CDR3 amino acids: CASIRDRGYEQYF. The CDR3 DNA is TGTGCCAGCATCCGGGACAGGGGCTACGAGCAGTACTTC.

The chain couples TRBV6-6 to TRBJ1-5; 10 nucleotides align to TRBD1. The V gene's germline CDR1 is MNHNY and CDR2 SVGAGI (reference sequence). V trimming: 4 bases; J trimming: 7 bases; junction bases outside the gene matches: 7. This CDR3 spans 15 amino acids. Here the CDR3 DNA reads TGTGCCAGCAGTTTCGGACAGGGGGTCGAACAGCCCCAGCATTTT. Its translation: CASSFGQGVEQPQHF.

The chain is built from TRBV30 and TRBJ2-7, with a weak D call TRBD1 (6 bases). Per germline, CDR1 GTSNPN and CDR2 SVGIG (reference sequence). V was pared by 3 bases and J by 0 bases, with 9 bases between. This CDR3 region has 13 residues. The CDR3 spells CAWRTRGSYEQYF. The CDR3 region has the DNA TGTGCCTGGAGGACCAGGGGCTCCTACGAGCAGTACTTC.

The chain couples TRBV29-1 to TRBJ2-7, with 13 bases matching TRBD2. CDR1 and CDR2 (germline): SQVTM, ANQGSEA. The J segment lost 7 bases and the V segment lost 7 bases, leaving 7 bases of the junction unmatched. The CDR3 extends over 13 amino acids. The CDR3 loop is CSGTSGGAEEQYF. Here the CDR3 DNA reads TGCAGCGGCACTAGCGGGGGGGCCGAGGAGCAGTACTTC.

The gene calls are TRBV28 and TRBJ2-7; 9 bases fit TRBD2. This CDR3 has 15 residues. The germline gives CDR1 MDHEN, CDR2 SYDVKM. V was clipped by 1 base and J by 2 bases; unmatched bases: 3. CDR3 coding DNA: TGTGCCAGCAGTTTATTAGCGGGAGCGACCTACGAGCAGTACTTC. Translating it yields CASSLLAGATYEQYF. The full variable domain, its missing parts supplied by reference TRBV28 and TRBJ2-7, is DVKVTQSSRYLVKRTGEKVFLECVQDMDHENMFWYRQDPGLGLRLIYFSYDVKMKEKGDIPEGYSVSREKKERFSLILESASTNQTSMYLCASSLLAGATYEQYFGPGTRLTVT.

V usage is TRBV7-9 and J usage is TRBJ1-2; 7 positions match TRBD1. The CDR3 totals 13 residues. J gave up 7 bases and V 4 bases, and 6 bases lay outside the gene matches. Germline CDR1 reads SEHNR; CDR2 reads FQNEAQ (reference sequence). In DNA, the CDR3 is TGTGCCAGCAGCTCACAGGGGCTCGGTGGCTACACCTTC. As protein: CASSSQGLGGYTF.

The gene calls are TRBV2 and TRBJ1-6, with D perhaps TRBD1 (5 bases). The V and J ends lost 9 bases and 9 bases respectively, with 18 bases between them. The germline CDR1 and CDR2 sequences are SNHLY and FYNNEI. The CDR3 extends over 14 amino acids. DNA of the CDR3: TGTGCCAGTTACACCAGGGCGTCCGCTTCACCCCTCCACTTT. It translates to CASYTRASASPLHF.